What follows describes a single T cell receptor beta chain. Its recognized antigen is unknown. There are no base qualities to consult, and no much larger clone falls within one base. Library generation was performed with PCR. DNA from cultured CD4+ T cells was subjected to TCR sequencing with the Oncomine TCR Beta short-read assay at the Johns Hopkins FTIC core. The QIAamp micro DNA kit was used to extract genomic DNA from the cultured CD4+ T cells. Oncomine TCR Beta libraries made from cultured CD4+ T cells were pooled using unique dual indexes and sequenced on an Illumina iSeq 100. The study's own analysis went as follows. Non-productive sequences were removed, and CDR3s not starting with C, not ending with F or W, or shorter than 7 amino acids were discarded. Antigen-specific clonotypes were identified using the MANAFEST web application through comparison of peptide-stimulated wells with reference and other culture wells. For a clone to be called positive, the clone needed an FDR below 0.05, an odds ratio above 5, and a productive frequency above 0.1% in at least two of three replicate wells. Cross-reactive clonotypes were defined as significantly expanded in both SARS-CoV-2 spike wells and at least one common cold coronavirus spike condition. Using R version 3.6.1, CDR3 homology was evaluated through Levenshtein distances (stringdist) along with unrooted phylogenetic trees (ape). TCRdb ran its own pipeline on the public reads, namely fastp trimming at Q25 and MiXCR clone calling, and kept in-frame beta chains. Identical CDR3 proteins give one entry, which carries the most common genes and DNA. V and J calls and clone size were set by TCRdb, not the authors. The sample records roughly 14,000 distinct CDR3 sequences, around 50% of which are singletons. The biggest ten clones account for 14% to 15% of the sample.

The data were taken from a study of vaccination and CD4 T cells after COVID-19 (dated 2022 in TCRdb). Context from the whole study: Convalescent patients had a positive SARS-CoV-2 result on nasal swab PCR, and of these patients, several had mild disease and one had severe disease. Post-vaccine blood samples were obtained a median of roughly 75 days after the second vaccine dose, with a range of roughly 12 to 250 days. Post-COVID blood samples were collected from convalescent patients a median of approximately 93 days after diagnosis, with a range of about 35 to 161 days. Control cultures received a CEFX viral epitope pool as the positive control, an HIV-1 Nef peptide pool as the negative control, or no peptide. In the convalescent cohort there were six males and four females, among whom were two Hispanic individuals, seven Caucasians, two Asians and one multiracial person. Overlapping spike peptide pools from SARS-CoV-2 and from the common cold coronaviruses HCoV-NL63, HCoV-OC43 and HCoV-229E were used as culture stimuli. In 10 COVID-19 convalescent patients and a handful of infection-naive healthy vaccine recipients, the spike-specific CD4+ TCR repertoire before mRNA vaccination was compared with the repertoire after mRNA vaccination. Each participant got two doses of either the Pfizer-BioNTech BNT162b2 vaccine (n=8) or the Moderna mRNA-1273 vaccine (n=2). The study at large found these results: Only a relatively small number of convalescent patients were included in the study, and early timepoints following natural infection were not analyzed. In convalescent patients, nearly all vaccine-specific clones (304 of 307) were found to be mono-reactive for SARS-CoV-2 spike rather than cross-reactive with common cold coronaviruses. The median number of SARS-CoV-2-reactive clonotypes rose from around 22 after infection to roughly 38 after vaccination, but the change was not significant. Among the post-vaccine SARS-CoV-2-reactive clones in convalescent patients, a median around 90% showed up only after vaccination, which suggests vaccine-specific priming.

This sample's treatment or condition label indicates: roughly 10-day PBMC culture with coronavirus spike peptide pools or control peptides (ViraFEST assay). To expand antigen-specific T cells with peptide pools and then pick out the expanded clonotypes through TCR sequencing, the study relied on the ViraFEST assay. Positive SARS-CoV-2 PCR tests in the convalescent patients dated from March to December 2020, before Alpha, Beta and Delta variants emerged in the United States. Each well held around 2 million PBMCs cultured in IMDM containing around 5% human AB serum and around 10 IU/ml IL-2, with 8 to 10 ug/ml peptide pools added. On days 3 and 7, half of the culture medium was replaced with fresh IL-2-containing medium. After 10 days of culture, CD4+ T cells were isolated by negative selection using the EasySep CD4+ T cell isolation kit. PBMCs were separated from whole blood using Ficoll-Paque Plus gradient centrifugation and then either used fresh or cryopreserved at -140C. Each culture condition was generally run in triplicate wells.

CDR1 is given as DFQATT and CDR2 as SNEGSKA, both from the germline V gene (reference sequence). Trimming takes 0 bases off V and 2 bases off J; junction bases not matched to a gene: 10. From its cysteine to its phenylalanine, the CDR3 spans 18 amino acids. Kept here is only the CDR3 DNA, which spans 54 bases and is read in frame from base 1. The sample was CD4+ T cells from blood, cultured in vitro. In this chain, TRBV20-1 is recombined with TRBJ1-4, and 9 junction bases match TRBD1. The receptor comes from a human donor who had recovered from COVID-19. CDR3 protein: CSARELGTGPWTNEKLFF. The DNA sequence is as follows: TGCAGTGCTAGAGAGCTAGGGACAGGGCCTTGGACTAATGAAAAACTGTTTTTT.